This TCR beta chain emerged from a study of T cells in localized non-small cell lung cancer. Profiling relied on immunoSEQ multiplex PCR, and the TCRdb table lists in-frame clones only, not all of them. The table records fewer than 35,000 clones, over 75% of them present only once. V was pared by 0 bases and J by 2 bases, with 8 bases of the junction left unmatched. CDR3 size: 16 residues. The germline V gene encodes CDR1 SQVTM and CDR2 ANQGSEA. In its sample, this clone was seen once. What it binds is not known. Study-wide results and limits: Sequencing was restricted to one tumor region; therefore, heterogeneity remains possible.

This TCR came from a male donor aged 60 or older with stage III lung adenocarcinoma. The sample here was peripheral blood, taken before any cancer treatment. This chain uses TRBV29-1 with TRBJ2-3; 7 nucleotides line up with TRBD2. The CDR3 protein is CSVEEGLVETTDTQYF. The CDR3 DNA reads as TGCAGCGTTGAAGAAGGACTAGTTGAGACCACAGATACGCAGTATTTT.